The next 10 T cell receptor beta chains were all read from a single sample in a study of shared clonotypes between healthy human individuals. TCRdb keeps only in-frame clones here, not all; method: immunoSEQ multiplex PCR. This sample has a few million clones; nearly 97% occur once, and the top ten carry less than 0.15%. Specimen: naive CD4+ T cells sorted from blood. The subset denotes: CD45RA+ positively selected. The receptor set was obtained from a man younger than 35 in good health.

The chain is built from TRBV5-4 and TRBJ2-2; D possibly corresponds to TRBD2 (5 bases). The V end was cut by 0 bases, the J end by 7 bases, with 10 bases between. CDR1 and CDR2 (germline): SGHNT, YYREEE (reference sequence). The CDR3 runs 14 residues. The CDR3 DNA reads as TGTGCCAGCAGCTTGGAGAGGGCCGGCGGGGAGCTGTTTTTT. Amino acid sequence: CASSLERAGGELFF.

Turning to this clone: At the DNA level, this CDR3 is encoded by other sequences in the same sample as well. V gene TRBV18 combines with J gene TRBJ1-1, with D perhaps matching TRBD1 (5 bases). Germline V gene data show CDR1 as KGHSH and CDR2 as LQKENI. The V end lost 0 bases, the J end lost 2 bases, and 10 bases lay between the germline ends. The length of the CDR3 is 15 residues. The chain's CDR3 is CASSPPGRGNTEAFF. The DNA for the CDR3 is TGTGCCAGCTCACCACCAGGGAGGGGAAACACTGAAGCTTTCTTT.

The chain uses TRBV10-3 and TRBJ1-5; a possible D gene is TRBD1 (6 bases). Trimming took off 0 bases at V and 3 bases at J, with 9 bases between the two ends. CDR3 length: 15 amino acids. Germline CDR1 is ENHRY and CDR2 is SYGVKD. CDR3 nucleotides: TGTGCCATCAGTGAGTCACAGGGTCTCAATCAGCCCCAGCATTTT. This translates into CAISESQGLNQPQHF.

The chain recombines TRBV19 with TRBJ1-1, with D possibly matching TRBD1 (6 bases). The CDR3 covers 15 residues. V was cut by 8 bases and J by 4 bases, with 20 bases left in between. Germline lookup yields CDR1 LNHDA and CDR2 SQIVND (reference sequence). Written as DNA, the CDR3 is TGTGCCAGTTTTGAAATTAGTTTAGGGGGCACTGAAGCTTTCTTT. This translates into CASFEISLGGTEAFF.

The CDR3 reads CASSYANTEAFF. The CDR3 nucleotides read TGTGCCAGCAGCTATGCTAACACTGAAGCTTTCTTT. V and J are TRBV7-9 and TRBJ1-1; no clear D. V was shortened by 4 bases and J by 2 bases, with 5 bases between the two germline ends. The CDR3 is 12 amino acids. The germline V gene encodes CDR1 SEHNR and CDR2 FQNEAQ (reference sequence). Supplemented by reference TRBV7-9 and TRBJ1-1, the full variable domain reads DTGVSQNPRHKITKRGQNVTFRCDPISEHNRLYWYRQTLGQGPEFLTYFQNEAQLEKSRLLSDRFSAERPKGSFSTLEIQRTEQGDSAMYLCASSYANTEAFFGQGTRLTVV.

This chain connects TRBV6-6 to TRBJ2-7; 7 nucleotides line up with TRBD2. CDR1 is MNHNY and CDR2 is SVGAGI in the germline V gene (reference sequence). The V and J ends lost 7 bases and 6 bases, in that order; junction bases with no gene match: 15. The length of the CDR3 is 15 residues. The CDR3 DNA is TGTGCCAGCACCGAGGGGAGGGCTAGCGGCACCGAGCAGTACTTC. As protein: CASTEGRASGTEQYF.

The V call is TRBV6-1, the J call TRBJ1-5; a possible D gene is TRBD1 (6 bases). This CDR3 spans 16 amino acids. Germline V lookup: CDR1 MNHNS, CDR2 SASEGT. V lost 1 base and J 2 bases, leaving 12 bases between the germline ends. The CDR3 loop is CASSEVVNRGNQPQHF. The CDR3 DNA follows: TGTGCCAGCAGTGAAGTAGTTAACAGGGGCAATCAGCCCCAGCATTTT.

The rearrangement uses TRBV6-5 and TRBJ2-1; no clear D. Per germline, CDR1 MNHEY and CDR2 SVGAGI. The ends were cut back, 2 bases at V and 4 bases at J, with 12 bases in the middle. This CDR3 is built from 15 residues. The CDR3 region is CASSYRADLYNEQFF. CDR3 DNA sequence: TGTGCCAGCAGTTACAGGGCCGACCTATACAATGAGCAGTTCTTC.

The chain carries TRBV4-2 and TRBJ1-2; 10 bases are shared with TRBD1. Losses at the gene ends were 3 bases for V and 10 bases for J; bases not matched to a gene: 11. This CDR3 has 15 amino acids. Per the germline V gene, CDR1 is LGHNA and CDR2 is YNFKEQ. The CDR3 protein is CASSQTTGGTINYTF. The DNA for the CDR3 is TGTGCCAGCAGCCAGACGACAGGGGGCACGATAAACTACACCTTC.

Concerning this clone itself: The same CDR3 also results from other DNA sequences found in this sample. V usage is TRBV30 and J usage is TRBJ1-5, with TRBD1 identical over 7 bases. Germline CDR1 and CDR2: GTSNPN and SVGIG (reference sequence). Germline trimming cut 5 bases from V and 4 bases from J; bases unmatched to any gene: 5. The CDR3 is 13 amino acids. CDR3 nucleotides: TGTGCCTGGGCAGGACAGGAAAATCAGCCCCAGCATTTT. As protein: CAWAGQENQPQHF.